This entry features one T cell receptor beta chain sequence. Its target is unknown. Sequence at one end of the junction differs from germline and may be a read error. A single record per CDR3 protein comes from TCRdb applying MiXCR to the 5' RACE reads. The repertoire holds 300,000 to 350,000 distinct CDR3 sequences, with approximately 19% as singletons. The data were taken from a study of T-cell memory formation after mild COVID-19. Study conclusions and caveats: Researchers found some responding clones in pre-infection memory, a sign that cross-reactive memory joined.

The CDR3 extends over 15 amino acids. In germline, CDR1 is LNHDA, CDR2 SQIVND (reference sequence). The TCR sequence derives from a man aged 18 to 29 who had mild COVID-19 (a few samples of this study predate the infection). Cell type and time point are not known. The rearrangement joins TRBV19 to TRBJ2-6; no clear D gene. Sequencing was done on a sample of PBMCs or a T cell subset sorted from them (not recorded which). CDR3 region: CASRIGISGANVLTF. CDR3 nucleotide sequence: TGTGCCAGTAGGATAGGGATCTCTGGGGCCAACGTCCTGACTTTC. The full variable domain, its missing parts supplied by reference TRBV19 and TRBJ2-6, is DGGITQSPKYLFRKEGQNVTLSCEQNLNHDAMYWYRQDPGQGLRLIYYSQIVNDFQKGDIAEGYSVSREKKESFPLTVTSAQKNPTAFYLCASRIGISGANVLTFGAGSRLTVL.